These T cell receptor beta chains were read from a single sample in a study of regulatory T cells in long-lasting Graves disease. TCRdb itself ran the multiplex PCR reads through MiXCR, one entry per CDR3 protein. The sample yields 350,000 to 450,000 distinct CDR3 sequences, less than 25% seen once. This sample comprised peripheral blood mononuclear cells (PBMCs), obtained when the disease was refractory, from a patient treated with antithyroid drugs. The receptors derive from a female donor with Graves disease. The CDR3 runs from the conserved cysteine through the conserved F or W. A D gene is named only where the DNA matches it firmly. For some rows the clone size is stated as once, few or many, or as a class when expanded; others skip it.

>TRBJ2-7|NA|NA|TRBV10-2
CASSEAPVSYEQYF
TGCGCCAGCAGTGAGGCGCCCGTCTCCTACGAGCAGTACTTC
>TRBJ2-7|NA|NA|TRBV20-1
CSAYGGLSEAYEQYF
TGCAGTGCTTATGGGGGACTCTCGGAGGCCTACGAGCAGTACTTC
>TRBJ2-5|NA|NA|TRBV13
CASSSRALGRDNQETQYF
TGTGCCAGCAGCTCCAGGGCCCTCGGGCGGGACAACCAAGAGACCCAGTACTTC
>TRBJ1-1|many|TRBD1|TRBV28
CASTGTAKKAFF
TGTGCCAGCACGGGGACAGCTAAAAAAGCTTTCTTT
>TRBJ2-7|once|TRBD2|TRBV27
CASSLTGTTYEQYF
TGTGCCAGCAGTCTAACCGGGACTACCTACGAGCAGTACTTC
>TRBJ1-4|NA|NA|TRBV20-1
CSANHFRGTVATNEKLFF
TGCAGTGCTAACCATTTCAGGGGTACCGTTGCAACTAATGAAAAACTGTTTTTT
>TRBJ1-6|NA|NA|TRBV4-3
CASSHSSPSYNSPLHF
TGCGCCAGCAGCCATAGCAGTCCCTCCTATAATTCACCCCTCCACTTT
>TRBJ1-3|few|NA|TRBV7-9
CASSLGEGSSGNTIYF
TGTGCCAGCAGCTTGGGGGAAGGGAGCTCTGGAAACACCATATATTTT
>TRBJ1-1|many|NA|TRBV7-2
CASSSPQGRNTEAFF
TGTGCCAGCAGCTCGCCTCAGGGTAGGAACACTGAAGCTTTCTTT
>TRBJ2-7|many|NA|TRBV6-2/TRBV6-3
CASSFRQTYEQYF
TGTGCCAGCAGTTTCCGACAGACCTACGAGCAGTACTTC
>TRBJ2-7|NA|NA|TRBV20-1
CSAGTDSSYEQYF
TGCAGTGCCGGGACGGACAGCTCCTACGAGCAGTACTTC
>TRBJ1-4|few|TRBD1|TRBV20-1
CSAWDREHEKLFF
TGCAGTGCTTGGGACAGGGAACATGAAAAACTGTTTTTT
>TRBJ2-5|many|TRBD1|TRBV6-1
CASSEGLRTGGAETQYF
TGTGCCAGCAGTGAGGGCCTCCGGACAGGGGGCGCAGAGACCCAGTACTTC
>TRBJ2-7|NA|NA|TRBV4-3
CASSQDRTGEQYF
TGCGCCAGCAGCCAAGATCGAACCGGCGAGCAGTACTTC
>TRBJ2-2|NA|NA|TRBV20-1
CSARDHQDYRTGELFF
TGCAGTGCTAGAGATCATCAGGACTACCGCACCGGGGAGCTGTTTTTT
>TRBJ2-2|NA|NA|TRBV20-1
CSARSRAGLTAGELFF
TGCAGTGCTAGAAGTAGGGCGGGTCTAACCGCCGGGGAGCTGTTTTTT
>TRBJ1-2|NA|TRBD1|TRBV19
CASSMGQGASYGYTF
TGTGCCAGTAGTATGGGACAGGGGGCGAGCTATGGCTACACCTTC
>TRBJ2-7|NA|TRBD1|TRBV9
CASSVGQNTYEQYF
TGTGCCAGCAGCGTGGGACAGAATACCTACGAGCAGTACTTC
>TRBJ1-4|NA|TRBD1|TRBV4-2
CASSPGQGAKKLFF
TGTGCCAGCAGCCCGGGACAGGGGGCGAAAAAACTGTTTTTT